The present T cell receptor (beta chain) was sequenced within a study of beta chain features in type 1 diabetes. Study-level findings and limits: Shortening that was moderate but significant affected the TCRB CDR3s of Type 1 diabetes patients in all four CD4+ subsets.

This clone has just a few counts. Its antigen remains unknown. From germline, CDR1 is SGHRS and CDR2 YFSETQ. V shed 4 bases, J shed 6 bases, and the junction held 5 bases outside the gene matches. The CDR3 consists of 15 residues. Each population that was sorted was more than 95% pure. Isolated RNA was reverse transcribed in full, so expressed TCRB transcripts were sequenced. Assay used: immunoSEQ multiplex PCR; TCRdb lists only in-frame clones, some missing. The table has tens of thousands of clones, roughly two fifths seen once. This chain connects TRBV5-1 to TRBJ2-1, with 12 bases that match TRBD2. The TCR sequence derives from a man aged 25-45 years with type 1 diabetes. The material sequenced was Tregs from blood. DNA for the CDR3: TGCGCCAGCAGCCTAGGACTAGCGGGGCTCAATGAGCAGTTCTTC. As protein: CASSLGLAGLNEQFF.